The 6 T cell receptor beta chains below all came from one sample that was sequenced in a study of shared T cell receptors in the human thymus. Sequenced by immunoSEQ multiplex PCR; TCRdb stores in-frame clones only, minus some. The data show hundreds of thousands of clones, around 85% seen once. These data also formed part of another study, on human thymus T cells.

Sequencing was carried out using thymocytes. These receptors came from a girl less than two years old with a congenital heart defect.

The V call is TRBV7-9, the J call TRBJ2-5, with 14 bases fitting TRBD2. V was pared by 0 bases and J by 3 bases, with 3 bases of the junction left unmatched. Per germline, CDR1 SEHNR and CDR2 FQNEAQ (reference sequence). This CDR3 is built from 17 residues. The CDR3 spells CASSLARTSGGKETQYF. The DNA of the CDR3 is TGTGCCAGCAGCTTAGCCCGGACTAGCGGGGGGAAAGAGACCCAGTACTTC.

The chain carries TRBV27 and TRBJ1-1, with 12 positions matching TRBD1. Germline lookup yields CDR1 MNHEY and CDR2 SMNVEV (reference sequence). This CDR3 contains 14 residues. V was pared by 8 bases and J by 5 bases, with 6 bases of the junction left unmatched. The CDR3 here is CASGGQGARTEAFF. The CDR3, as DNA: TGTGCCAGCGGGGGACAGGGGGCTCGGACTGAAGCTTTCTTT.

The CDR3: CASSTSRDRGEKLFF. The DNA for the CDR3 is TGTGCCAGTAGTACCAGCCGGGACAGGGGTGAAAAACTGTTTTTT. The V call is TRBV19, the J call TRBJ1-4; TRBD1 matches 10 bases. V dropped 4 bases and J dropped 7; count of bases not matched to a gene: 6. Germline CDR1 LNHDA, CDR2 SQIVND (reference sequence). This CDR3 is built from 15 residues. The full variable domain, rest sourced from reference TRBV19 and TRBJ1-4, is DGGITQSPKYLFRKEGQNVTLSCEQNLNHDAMYWYRQDPGQGLRLIYYSQIVNDFQKGDIAEGYSVSREKKESFPLTVTSAQKNPTAFYLCASSTSRDRGEKLFFGSGTQLSVL.

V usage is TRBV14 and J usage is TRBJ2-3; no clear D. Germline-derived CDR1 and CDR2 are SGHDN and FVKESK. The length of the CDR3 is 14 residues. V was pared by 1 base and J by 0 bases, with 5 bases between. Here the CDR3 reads CASSQGESTDTQYF. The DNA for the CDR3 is TGTGCCAGCAGCCAAGGAGAAAGCACAGATACGCAGTATTTT.

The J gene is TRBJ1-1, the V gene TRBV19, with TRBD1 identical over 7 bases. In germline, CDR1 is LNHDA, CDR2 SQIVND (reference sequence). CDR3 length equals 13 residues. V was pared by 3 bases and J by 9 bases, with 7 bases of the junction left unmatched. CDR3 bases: TGTGCCAGTAGTATCGTCTTAGGGGGCAAAGCTTTCTTT. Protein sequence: CASSIVLGGKAFF.

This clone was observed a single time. The CDR3 is CASSHRTGTRTGGLYNQPQHF. CDR3 sequence (DNA): TGCGCCAGCAGCCACAGAACCGGGACGAGGACAGGGGGCCTATACAATCAGCCCCAGCATTTT. The chain employs TRBV4-1 and TRBJ1-5, with 11 nucleotides matching TRBD1. The junction had 19 bases not matched to a gene; V was cut back by 3 bases and J by 3 bases. The CDR3 runs to 21 residues. Per the germline V gene, CDR1 is MGHRA and CDR2 is YSYEKL.